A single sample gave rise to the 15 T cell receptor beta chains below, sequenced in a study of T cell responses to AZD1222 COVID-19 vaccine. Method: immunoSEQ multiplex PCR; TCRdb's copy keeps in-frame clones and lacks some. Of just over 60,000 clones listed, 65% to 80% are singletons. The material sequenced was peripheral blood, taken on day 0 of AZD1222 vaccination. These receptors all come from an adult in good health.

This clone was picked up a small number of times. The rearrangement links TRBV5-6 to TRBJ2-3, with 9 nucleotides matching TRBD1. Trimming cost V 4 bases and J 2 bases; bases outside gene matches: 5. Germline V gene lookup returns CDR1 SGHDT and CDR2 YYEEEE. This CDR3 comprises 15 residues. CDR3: CASSPGTGHTDTQYF. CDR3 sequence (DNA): TGTGCCAGCAGCCCCGGGACAGGGCACACAGATACGCAGTATTTT. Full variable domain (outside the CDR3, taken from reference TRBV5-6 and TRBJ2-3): DAGVTQSPTHLIKTRGQQVTLRCSPKSGHDTVSWYQQALGQGPQFIFQYYEEEERQRGNFPDRFSGHQFPNYSSELNVNALLLGDSALYLCASSPGTGHTDTQYFGPGTRLTVL.

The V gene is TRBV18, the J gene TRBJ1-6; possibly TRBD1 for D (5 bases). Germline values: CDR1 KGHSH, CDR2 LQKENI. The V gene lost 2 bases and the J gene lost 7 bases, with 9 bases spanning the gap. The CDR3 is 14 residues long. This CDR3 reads CASSPGAGNSPLHF. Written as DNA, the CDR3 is TGTGCCAGCTCACCAGGGGCCGGGAATTCACCCCTCCACTTT.

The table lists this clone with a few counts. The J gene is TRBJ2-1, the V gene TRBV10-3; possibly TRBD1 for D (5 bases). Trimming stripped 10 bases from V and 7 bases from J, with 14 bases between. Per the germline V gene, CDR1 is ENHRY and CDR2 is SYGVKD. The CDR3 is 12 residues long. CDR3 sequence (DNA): TGTGCCACCCAAGACAGAGTTAATGAGCAGTTCTTC. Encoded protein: CATQDRVNEQFF.

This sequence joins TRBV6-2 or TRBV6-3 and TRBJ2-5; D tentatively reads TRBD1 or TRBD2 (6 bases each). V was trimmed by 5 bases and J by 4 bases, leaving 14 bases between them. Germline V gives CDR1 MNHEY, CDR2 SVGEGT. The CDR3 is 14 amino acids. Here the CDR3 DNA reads TGTGCCAGCAGTCCGACACAGGGAGGAGAGACCCAGTACTTC. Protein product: CASSPTQGGETQYF.

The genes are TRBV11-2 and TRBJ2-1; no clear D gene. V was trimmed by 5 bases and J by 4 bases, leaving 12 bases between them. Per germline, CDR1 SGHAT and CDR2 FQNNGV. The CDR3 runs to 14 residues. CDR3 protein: CASSDVKRYNEQFF. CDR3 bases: TGTGCCAGCAGCGACGTTAAAAGATACAATGAGCAGTTCTTC. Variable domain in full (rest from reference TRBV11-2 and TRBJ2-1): EAGVAQSPRYKIIEKRQSVAFWCNPISGHATLYWYQQILGQGPKLLIQFQNNGVVDDSQLPKDRFSAERLKGVDSTLKIQPAKLEDSAVYLCASSDVKRYNEQFFGPGTRLTVL.

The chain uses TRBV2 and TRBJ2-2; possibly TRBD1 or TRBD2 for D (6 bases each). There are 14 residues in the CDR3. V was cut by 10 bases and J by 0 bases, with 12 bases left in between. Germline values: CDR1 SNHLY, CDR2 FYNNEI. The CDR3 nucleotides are TGTGCCACCCAAGGGGGGCCGAACACCGGGGAGCTGTTTTTT. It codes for CATQGGPNTGELFF.

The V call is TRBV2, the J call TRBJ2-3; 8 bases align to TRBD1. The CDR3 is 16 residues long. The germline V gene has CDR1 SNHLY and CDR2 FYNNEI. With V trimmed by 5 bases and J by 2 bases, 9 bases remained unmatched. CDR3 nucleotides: TGTGCCAGCAGTCCCGGGACAGGAGACCTCACAGATACGCAGTATTTT. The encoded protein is CASSPGTGDLTDTQYF.

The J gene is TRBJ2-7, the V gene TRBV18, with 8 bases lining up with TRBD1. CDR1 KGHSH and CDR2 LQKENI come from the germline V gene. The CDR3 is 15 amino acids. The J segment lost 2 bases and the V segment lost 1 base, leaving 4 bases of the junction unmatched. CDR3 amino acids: CASSPQTGGTYEQYF. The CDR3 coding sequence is TGTGCCAGCTCACCACAAACAGGGGGGACCTACGAGCAGTACTTC.

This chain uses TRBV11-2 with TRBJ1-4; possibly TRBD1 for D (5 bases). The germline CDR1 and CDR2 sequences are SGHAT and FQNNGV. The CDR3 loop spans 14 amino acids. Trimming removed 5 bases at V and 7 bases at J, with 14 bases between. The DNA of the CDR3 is TGTGCCAGCAGCCGCGGGACGTCTCCTGAAAAACTGTTTTTT. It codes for CASSRGTSPEKLFF.

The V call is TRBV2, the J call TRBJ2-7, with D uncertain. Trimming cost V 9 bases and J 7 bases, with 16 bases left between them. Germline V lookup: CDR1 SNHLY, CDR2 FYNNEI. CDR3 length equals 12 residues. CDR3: CASSSQGSEQYF. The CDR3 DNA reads TGTGCCAGTTCTTCCCAAGGCTCGGAGCAGTACTTC.

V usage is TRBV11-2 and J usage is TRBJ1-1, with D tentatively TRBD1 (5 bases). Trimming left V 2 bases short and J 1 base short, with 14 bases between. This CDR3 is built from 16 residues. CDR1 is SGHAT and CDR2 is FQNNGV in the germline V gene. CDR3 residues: CASSLFPKGKNTEAFF. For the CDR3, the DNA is TGTGCCAGCAGCTTATTCCCGAAGGGGAAGAACACTGAAGCTTTCTTT. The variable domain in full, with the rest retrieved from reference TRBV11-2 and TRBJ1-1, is EAGVAQSPRYKIIEKRQSVAFWCNPISGHATLYWYQQILGQGPKLLIQFQNNGVVDDSQLPKDRFSAERLKGVDSTLKIQPAKLEDSAVYLCASSLFPKGKNTEAFFGQGTRLTVV.

CDR3 residues: CASSIGTFRADTQYF. The CDR3 nucleotides read TGTGCCAGTAGTATTGGGACATTCCGAGCAGATACGCAGTATTTT. V is TRBV19 and J is TRBJ2-3; the D gene is possibly TRBD1 (6 bases). There are 15 residues in the CDR3. The V end lost 3 bases, the J end lost 4 bases, and 14 bases lay between the germline ends. Germline assignment: CDR1 LNHDA and CDR2 SQIVND (reference sequence).

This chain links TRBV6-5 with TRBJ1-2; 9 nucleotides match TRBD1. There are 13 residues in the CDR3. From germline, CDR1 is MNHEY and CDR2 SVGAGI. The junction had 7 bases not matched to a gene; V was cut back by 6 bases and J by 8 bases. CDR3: CASSKGQGQGYTF. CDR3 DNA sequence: TGTGCCAGCAGCAAAGGACAGGGGCAAGGCTACACCTTC.

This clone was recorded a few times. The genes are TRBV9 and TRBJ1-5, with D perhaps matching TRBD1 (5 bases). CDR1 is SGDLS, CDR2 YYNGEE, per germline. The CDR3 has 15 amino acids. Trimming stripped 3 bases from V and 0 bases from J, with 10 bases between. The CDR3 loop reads CASSAGQGSNQPQHF. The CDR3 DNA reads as TGTGCCAGCAGCGCAGGTCAGGGTAGCAATCAGCCCCAGCATTTT. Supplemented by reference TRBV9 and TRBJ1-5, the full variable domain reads DSGVTQTPKHLITATGQRVTLRCSPRSGDLSVYWYQQSLDQGLQFLIQYYNGEERAKGNILERFSAQQFPDLHSELNLSSLELGDSALYFCASSAGQGSNQPQHFGDGTRLSIL.

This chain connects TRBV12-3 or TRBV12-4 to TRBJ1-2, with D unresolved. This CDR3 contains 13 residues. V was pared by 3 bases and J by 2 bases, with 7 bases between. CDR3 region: CASSFTENYGYTF. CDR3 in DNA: TGTGCCAGCAGTTTCACAGAGAACTATGGCTACACCTTC.